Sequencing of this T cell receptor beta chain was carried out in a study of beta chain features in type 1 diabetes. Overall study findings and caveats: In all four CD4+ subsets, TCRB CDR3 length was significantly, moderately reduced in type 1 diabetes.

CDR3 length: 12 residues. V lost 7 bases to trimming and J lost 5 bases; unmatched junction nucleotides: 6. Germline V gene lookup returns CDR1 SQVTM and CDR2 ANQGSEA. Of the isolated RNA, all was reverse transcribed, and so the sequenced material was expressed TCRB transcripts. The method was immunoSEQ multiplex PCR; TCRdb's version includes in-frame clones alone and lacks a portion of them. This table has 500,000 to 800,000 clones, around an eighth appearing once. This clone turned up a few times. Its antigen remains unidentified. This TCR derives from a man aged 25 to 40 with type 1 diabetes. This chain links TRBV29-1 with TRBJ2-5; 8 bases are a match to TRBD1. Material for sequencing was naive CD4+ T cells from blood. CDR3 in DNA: TGCAGCGGCCAGGGGGCTTGGGAGACCCAGTACTTC. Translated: CSGQGAWETQYF.